The entry that follows covers one T cell receptor beta chain sequence. Its antigen is currently unknown. The data belong to a study of long-term antiretroviral therapy in people with HIV. The study, taken as a whole, reports: Post-ART, diversity grew, though it stayed under transplant donor control levels. Whereas controls had wider CDR3 length ranges, HIV repertoires had narrower ones.

The V gene lost 4 bases and the J gene lost 1 base, with 8 bases spanning the gap. The CDR3 is 13 residues long. Germline values: CDR1 SGHDT, CDR2 YYEEEE. A v3.0 immunoSEQ assay was performed at survey level. Generated by immunoSEQ multiplex PCR, the TCRdb table keeps only in-frame clones and is missing some. The repertoire has 32,000 or so clones, 90% of them found once; the top ten carry 8.3%. The clonotype originates from a man aged 50-60 years with HIV. The chain joins TRBV5-6 to TRBJ1-1; D is possibly TRBD1 (6 bases). The starting material was unsorted PBMCs, obtained 3.2 years before starting antiretroviral therapy. For the CDR3, the DNA is TGTGCCAGCAGCCTGACAGGGAACACTGAAGCTTTCTTT. Translated, it gives CASSLTGNTEAFF.